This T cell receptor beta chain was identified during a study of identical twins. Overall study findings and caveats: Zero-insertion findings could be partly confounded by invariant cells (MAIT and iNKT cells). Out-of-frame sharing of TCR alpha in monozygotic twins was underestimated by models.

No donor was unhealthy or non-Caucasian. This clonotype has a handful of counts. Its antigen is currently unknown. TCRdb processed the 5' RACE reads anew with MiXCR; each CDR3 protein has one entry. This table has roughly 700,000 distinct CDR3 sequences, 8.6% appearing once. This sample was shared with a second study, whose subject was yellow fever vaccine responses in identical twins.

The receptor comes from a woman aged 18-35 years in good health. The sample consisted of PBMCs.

CDR3 residues: CASAGVGTDTQYF. The CDR3 DNA follows: TGTGCCAGCGCGGGAGTTGGCACAGATACGCAGTATTTT. This chain connects TRBV6-1 to TRBJ2-3, with 7 bases fitting TRBD2. The germline CDR1 and CDR2 sequences are MNHNS and SASEGT. This CDR3 comprises 13 residues. The trim removed 8 bases at V and 1 base at J, leaving 3 bases unmatched.